This T cell receptor (beta chain) was sequenced in a study of shared clonotypes between healthy human individuals. Overall study results and limits: Represented genetic and exposure-history diversity was restricted by having few donors. Memory subsets had estimated richness that was generally smaller than that of naive subsets. Collection of samples was limited to blood; tissue repertoires likely differ.

Comment on this clone: The antigen is undetermined.

Libraries were prepared by immunoSEQ multiplex PCR; TCRdb keeps only in-frame clonotypes and omits some of them. Among approximately 2.4 million clones listed, approximately 94% were seen once. Germline assignment: CDR1 MNHNY and CDR2 SVGAGI (reference sequence). V trimming: 6 bases; J trimming: 6 bases; junction bases outside the gene matches: 6. This CDR3 spans 15 amino acids. The origin of this receptor is a man younger than 35 in good health. Sample: naive CD4+ T cells sorted from blood. Stated subset: CD45RA+ positively selected. This chain links TRBV6-6 with TRBJ2-1; 12 bases are a match to TRBD1. The CDR3 spells CASRRPGQGANEQFF. The CDR3 DNA sequence: TGTGCCAGCAGGCGCCCGGGACAGGGGGCCAATGAGCAGTTCTTC.